Given below is one TCR beta chain in context. Its specificity is not known. This sample stems from a study of graft-versus-host responses after intestinal transplantation. Study-wide background: Grafts that recipients had were multivisceral, liver-intestinal, or isolated intestinal transplants. All recipients got anti-thymocyte globulin induction, then tacrolimus and steroids for approximately 3 years. Whole-study results and caveats: Ileal or blood samples showed some GvH clones first, and such clones were also found in recipient marrow.

V shed 0 bases, J shed 1 base, and the junction held 10 bases outside the gene matches. This CDR3 comprises 18 residues. The protocol was immunoSEQ multiplex PCR, while the TCRdb copy is restricted to in-frame clones and leaves out a portion. The table records 80,000 to 85,000 clones, 91% of them present only once. This clonotype originated in a human donor who received an intestinal transplant. This chain joins TRBV23-1 and TRBJ1-2, with 8 bases that match TRBD1. TRBV23-1 is designated an ORF whose function remains uncertain. Sequenced here: unstimulated CD4+ T cells sorted from spleen or lymph node cells, sampled before intestinal transplant. In DNA, the CDR3 is TGCGCCAGCAGTCAATCGGGGACAGGCGATATCTTTAACTATGGCTACACCTTC. It is translated as CASSQSGTGDIFNYGYTF.